What follows are 23 T cell receptor beta chains derived from one specimen sequenced in a study of OX40 agonist ivuxolimab in advanced cancers. Library prep was done by the immunoSEQ multiplex PCR assay. TCRdb provides this immuneACCESS table in a form limited to in-frame rearrangements. Some clones are lacking; in checked studies, under half of them reflect an unresolved V gene, and why the rest are absent is not known. This sample has 81,000 or so clones in its table, and 75% to 95% of those were observed once. The ten largest account for 6.5% to 8.5% of the sample. The sequencing used CD4+ or CD8+ T cells sorted from blood, collected in a trial of the OX40 agonist ivuxolimab. The receptor source for this set is an adult with an advanced solid tumor such as melanoma, head and neck, liver or kidney cancer.

The chain has TRBV27 and TRBJ2-1; D ambiguous. V was clipped by 5 bases and J by 6 bases, with 17 bases between them. The germline CDR1 and CDR2 sequences are MNHEY and SMNVEV (reference sequence). The CDR3 contains 15 residues. The CDR3 sequence: CASSPLLGWSNEQFF. The DNA of the CDR3 is TGTGCCAGCAGTCCACTATTGGGGTGGAGCAATGAGCAGTTCTTC.

This clone was detected only a few times. This sequence joins TRBV20-1 and TRBJ1-4; possibly TRBD1 for D (6 bases). This CDR3 has 11 amino acids. V was shortened by 5 bases and J by 12 bases, with 13 bases between the two germline ends. Germline CDR1 is DFQATT and CDR2 is SNEGSKA (reference sequence). The CDR3 nucleotides are TGCAGTGCTCCACAGGGTGGAGAACTGTTTTTT. Translated, it gives CSAPQGGELFF.

The gene calls are TRBV7-9 and TRBJ2-1; TRBD2 agrees at 10 bases. Trimming at V came to 6 bases and at J to 0 bases, leaving 8 bases not matched to a gene. CDR3 length: 17 residues. Germline lookup yields CDR1 SEHNR and CDR2 FQNEAQ (reference sequence). The CDR3 DNA reads TGTGCCAGCAGGGGACTAGCGTCTGTCAGCTCCTACAATGAGCAGTTCTTC. Protein product: CASRGLASVSSYNEQFF.

This clone occurred a few times. This chain links TRBV9 with TRBJ1-5, with unresolved D. This CDR3 has 14 residues. V lost 4 bases and J lost 5, with 13 bases in between. Germline CDR1 and CDR2: SGDLS and YYNGEE. CDR3: CASSPSDHYQPQHF. DNA of the CDR3: TGTGCCAGCAGCCCATCAGATCACTATCAGCCCCAGCATTTT.

The chain has TRBV6-1 and TRBJ1-3; D uncertain. Germline-derived CDR1 and CDR2 are MNHNS and SASEGT. V was shortened by 4 bases and J by 1 base, with 11 bases between the two germline ends. This CDR3 contains 15 residues. The CDR3, as DNA: TGTGCCAGCAGTGCCCACAGAAGTTCTGGAAACACCATATATTTT. This translates into CASSAHRSSGNTIYF.

The chain links TRBV14 to TRBJ1-1, with a weak D call TRBD1 (6 bases). V was clipped by 8 bases and J by 10 bases, with 17 bases between them. There are 12 residues in the CDR3. Germline V lookup: CDR1 SGHDN, CDR2 FVKESK. The CDR3: CASAPTGTLAFF. CDR3 nucleotide sequence: TGTGCCAGCGCCCCTACAGGGACTTTAGCTTTCTTT.

V is TRBV5-1 and J is TRBJ1-2; 9 bases align to TRBD1. The trim removed 0 bases at V and 8 bases at J, leaving 5 bases unmatched. CDR3 length: 14 amino acids. Germline lookup yields CDR1 SGHRS and CDR2 YFSETQ. CDR3 sequence (DNA): TGCGCCAGCAGCTTGGTGAGGGACAGGGAAGGCTACACCTTC. This gives the protein CASSLVRDREGYTF. The whole variable domain, remainder taken from reference TRBV5-1 and TRBJ1-2, is KAGVTQTPRYLIKTRGQQVTLSCSPISGHRSVSWYQQTPGQGLQFLFEYFSETQRNKGNFPGRFSGRQFSNSRSEMNVSTLELGDSALYLCASSLVRDREGYTFGSGTRLTVV.

V and J are TRBV13 and TRBJ2-2; perhaps TRBD1 as D (5 bases). Trimming took 7 bases from V and 1 from J, leaving 16 bases between them. The CDR3 loop spans 16 amino acids. Germline V lookup: CDR1 PRHDT, CDR2 FYEKMQ (reference sequence). CDR3 amino acids: CASTQSLQVNTGELFF. For the CDR3, the DNA is TGTGCCAGCACCCAATCCCTACAGGTGAACACCGGGGAGCTGTTTTTT.

V gene TRBV28 combines with J gene TRBJ2-5, with 8 bases identical to TRBD2. This CDR3 spans 15 amino acids. The V gene's germline CDR1 is MDHEN and CDR2 SYDVKM. Germline trimming cut 0 bases from V and 7 bases from J; bases unmatched to any gene: 7. The CDR3 loop is CASSLWRGEDGTQYF. CDR3 bases: TGTGCCAGCAGTTTATGGCGGGGGGAAGATGGGACCCAGTACTTC. The complete variable domain, with remaining parts taken from reference TRBV28 and TRBJ2-5, reads DVKVTQSSRYLVKRTGEKVFLECVQDMDHENMFWYRQDPGLGLRLIYFSYDVKMKEKGDIPEGYSVSREKKERFSLILESASTNQTSMYLCASSLWRGEDGTQYFGPGTRLLVL.

V is TRBV9 and J is TRBJ2-3; no reliable D call. This CDR3 has 13 amino acids. Trimming took 1 base from V and 1 from J, leaving 4 bases between them. Germline V lookup: CDR1 SGDLS, CDR2 YYNGEE. For the CDR3, the DNA is TGTGCCAGCAGCGTAACAGGCACAGATACGCAGTATTTT. Its protein is CASSVTGTDTQYF. The full variable domain, rest sourced from reference TRBV9 and TRBJ2-3, is DSGVTQTPKHLITATGQRVTLRCSPRSGDLSVYWYQQSLDQGLQFLIQYYNGEERAKGNILERFSAQQFPDLHSELNLSSLELGDSALYFCASSVTGTDTQYFGPGTRLTVL.

The chain has TRBV15 and TRBJ2-7; 10 bases are a match to TRBD2. The CDR3 covers 14 residues. Germline V CDR1 and CDR2: LNHNV, YYDKDF (reference sequence). CDR3 sequence: CATSRGSGTSEKNV. CDR3 bases: TGTGCCACCAGCAGGGGTTCCGGGACTAGCGAGAAGAACGTC.

The V call is TRBV4-3, the J call TRBJ2-1, with D possibly being TRBD2 (5 bases). Germline V gene data show CDR1 as LGHNA and CDR2 as YSLEER. The CDR3 is 14 amino acids. The V end was cut by 3 bases, the J end by 8 bases, with 14 bases between. CDR3 loop: CASSHSGLRYEQFF. The CDR3 DNA reads TGCGCCAGCAGCCACAGCGGCCTAAGATATGAGCAGTTCTTC.

The chain recombines TRBV7-6 with TRBJ2-5; D call uncertain. Germline V CDR1 and CDR2: SGHVS, FNYEAQ. V lost 5 bases and J lost 0, with 4 bases in between. The CDR3 consists of 12 residues. CDR3 amino acids: CASSGYQETQYF. The CDR3 nucleotides are TGTGCCAGCAGCGGATACCAAGAGACCCAGTACTTC.

This chain connects TRBV6-5 to TRBJ2-3; D assignment may be TRBD1 or TRBD2 (5 bases each). This CDR3 comprises 15 residues. With 4 bases removed from V and 1 base from J, the gap between germline ends came to 12 bases. Germline loops: CDR1 MNHEY, CDR2 SVGAGI. CDR3 bases: TGTGCCAGCAGTTCGGACTGGGGCCGCACAGATACGCAGTATTTT. Translating gives CASSSDWGRTDTQYF.

The genes are TRBV19 and TRBJ1-3; D not resolved. Trimming pared 3 bases from V and 7 bases from J, leaving 13 bases between. The CDR3 totals 14 residues. CDR1 and CDR2 (germline): LNHDA, SQIVND (reference sequence). The CDR3 DNA reads TGTGCCAGTAGTATTATGATGGGCAAGAACACCATATATTTT. Its translation: CASSIMMGKNTIYF.

In its sample, this clone was seen once. The CDR3: CASSLKMGDQPQHF. The CDR3 region has the DNA TGTGCCAGCAGTTTAAAGATGGGCGATCAGCCCCAGCATTTT. The chain has TRBV28 and TRBJ1-5, with D hard to call. There are 14 residues in the CDR3. Germline V lookup: CDR1 MDHEN, CDR2 SYDVKM. Trimming removed 2 bases at V and 5 bases at J, with 10 bases between.

The CDR3 sequence is CASSLTGTGSLAKNIQYF. In DNA form, the CDR3 reads TGTGCCAGCAGCTTAACGGGTACCGGGAGCCTAGCCAAAAACATTCAGTACTTC. This sequence joins TRBV7-3 and TRBJ2-4; D is perhaps TRBD2 (6 bases). CDR1 and CDR2 from the germline V gene are SGHTA and FQGTGA. The CDR3 contains 18 residues. V was trimmed by 0 bases and J by 0 bases, leaving 15 bases between them.

The chain uses TRBV30 and TRBJ1-6; the D is unclear. Trimming removed 3 bases from V and 7 bases from J, with 4 bases in between. This CDR3 spans 11 amino acids. The germline gives CDR1 GTSNPN, CDR2 SVGIG (reference sequence). The CDR3 DNA sequence: TGTGCCTGGAGAGAGAATTCACCCCTCCACTTT. Protein: CAWRENSPLHF. The full variable domain, in which reference TRBV30 and TRBJ1-6 provide the parts outside the CDR3, is SQTIHQWPATLVQPVGSPLSLECTVEGTSNPNLYWYRQAAGRGLQLLFYSVGIGQISSEVPQNLSASRPQDRQFILSSKKLLLSDSGFYLCAWRENSPLHFGNGTRLTVT.

The chain joins TRBV11-2 to TRBJ2-3; D is unresolved. CDR1 and CDR2 (germline): SGHAT, FQNNGV. Trimming shortened V by 0 bases and J by 5 bases, and 15 bases separated the two germline ends. This CDR3 has 16 residues. CDR3 bases: TGTGCCAGCAGCTTAGATACGGAAGGGTTAGGAGATACGCAGTATTTT. This gives the protein CASSLDTEGLGDTQYF.

J is TRBJ1-4 and V is TRBV4-3; perhaps TRBD1 as D (5 bases). Germline V gene lookup returns CDR1 LGHNA and CDR2 YSLEER. The CDR3 runs to 15 residues. Trimming removed 3 bases from V and 8 bases from J, with 16 bases in between. DNA of the CDR3: TGCGCCAGCAGCCAGACCGGGACGGAAGGGGAAAAACTGTTTTTT. Amino acids: CASSQTGTEGEKLFF.

The chain combines TRBV27 with TRBJ1-2, with 7 nucleotides matching TRBD1. Germline CDR1 reads MNHEY; CDR2 reads SMNVEV (reference sequence). Unmatched junction bases numbered 12, after V lost 6 bases and J lost 8 bases. This CDR3 has 14 residues. CDR3 sequence (DNA): TGTGCCAGCAGGCCTACCGGGACAGCACAGGGCTACACCTTC. This gives the protein CASRPTGTAQGYTF.

The V gene is TRBV27, the J gene TRBJ1-4; D is unresolved. CDR1 MNHEY and CDR2 SMNVEV come from the germline V gene (reference sequence). This CDR3 has 14 amino acids. With 1 base removed from V and 3 bases from J, the gap between germline ends came to 6 bases. The chain's CDR3 is CASSLLWPNEKLFF. In DNA form, the CDR3 reads TGTGCCAGCAGTTTATTATGGCCTAATGAAAAACTGTTTTTT.

V usage is TRBV6-5 and J usage is TRBJ2-3; 10 bases align to TRBD2. The CDR3 spans 15 residues. Germline V CDR1 and CDR2: MNHEY, SVGAGI. V lost 2 bases, J lost 4 bases, and 3 bases stayed unmatched. CDR3: CASSYASGSSDTQYF. In nucleotides, the CDR3 is TGTGCCAGCAGTTACGCTAGCGGGAGCTCAGATACGCAGTATTTT.